Each of the 30 T cell receptor beta chains below was sequenced from the same sample in a study of T cell changes during pregnancy in multiple sclerosis. Sequenced by immunoSEQ multiplex PCR; TCRdb stores in-frame clones only, minus some. Seen here are 70,000 or so clones, roughly 91% observed once, and the top ten hold over 0.25%. Sequenced material: CD4+ T cells from peripheral blood mononuclear cells, taken after pregnancy. The source of these receptors is a female donor with multiple sclerosis, enrolled in a pregnancy study.

This chain links TRBV27 with TRBJ1-6; D is possibly TRBD1 (5 bases). Germline CDR1 and CDR2: MNHEY and SMNVEV (reference sequence). This CDR3 comprises 15 residues. V lost 8 bases to trimming and J lost 9 bases, with 20 bases between them. CDR3 region: CASRDPRVMGSPLHF. CDR3 nucleotide sequence: TGTGCCAGCCGAGACCCCAGGGTTATGGGTTCACCCCTCCACTTT.

The chain carries TRBV5-1 and TRBJ1-3; D possibly corresponds to TRBD1 (6 bases). Trimming took 0 bases from V and 3 from J, leaving 13 bases between them. The CDR3 is 16 amino acids. Germline values: CDR1 SGHRS, CDR2 YFSETQ. DNA for the CDR3: TGCGCCAGCAGCTTGGATACAGGGAAAGGTGGAAACACCATATATTTT. Its translation: CASSLDTGKGGNTIYF.

The rearrangement joins TRBV21-1 to TRBJ2-7; the DNA was not used to check the table's D call, TRBD1. TRBV21-1 represents a pseudogene. The CDR3 spans 16 residues. The CDR3 is CASSNSLGDSSYEQYF. CDR3 nucleotides: TGTGCCAGCAGCAATTCCCTGGGGGACAGTTCCTACGAGCAGTACTTC.

The genes are TRBV7-8 and TRBJ2-1; the D gene is possibly TRBD2 (5 bases). This CDR3 is built from 19 residues. Trimming shortened V by 1 base and J by 4 bases, and 23 bases separated the two germline ends. From germline, CDR1 is SGHVS and CDR2 FQNEAQ. The CDR3: CASSLVGVRRSPIYNEQFF. CDR3 nucleotide sequence: TGTGCCAGCAGCTTAGTCGGGGTGCGGAGGAGTCCTATTTACAATGAGCAGTTCTTC.

The rearrangement uses TRBV19 and TRBJ1-5; 9 bases fit TRBD1. The trim removed 4 bases at V and 7 bases at J, leaving 8 bases unmatched. Germline V gene sequence: CDR1 LNHDA, CDR2 SQIVND (reference sequence). This CDR3 comprises 15 residues. The CDR3 sequence is CASSTRQGEGQPQHF. In nucleotides, the CDR3 is TGTGCCAGTAGTACTAGACAGGGGGAAGGACAGCCCCAGCATTTT.

The CDR3 DNA is TGTGCCAGTAGTATGCGAGAAAAACTGTTTTTT. It specifies CASSMREKLFF. This chain joins TRBV19 and TRBJ1-4; D is unresolved. This CDR3 region has 11 residues. Trimming took off 3 bases at V and 8 bases at J, with 4 bases between the two ends. Germline CDR1 is LNHDA and CDR2 is SQIVND (reference sequence).

CDR3 bases: TGTGCCAGCTCACCCTGGGCGGCCGGGAGCGCCTACGAGCAGTACTTC. Encoded protein: CASSPWAAGSAYEQYF. The chain uses TRBV18 and TRBJ2-7; a weak D match, TRBD2 (6 bases). V was pared by 3 bases and J by 2 bases, with 17 bases between. The CDR3 runs 16 residues. Germline CDR1 and CDR2: KGHSH and LQKENI.

The rearrangement links TRBV2 to TRBJ1-5; 7 positions agree with TRBD1. The CDR3 is made up of 15 amino acids. V gave up 2 bases and J gave up 2 bases; unmatched junction bases: 3. From germline, CDR1 is SNHLY and CDR2 FYNNEI. The chain's CDR3 is CASSENRGGNQPQHF. The CDR3 bases are TGTGCCAGCAGTGAAAACAGGGGAGGCAATCAGCCCCAGCATTTT.

V gene TRBV6-1 combines with J gene TRBJ1-5, with 10 bases that match TRBD1. The ends lost 8 bases at V and 3 bases at J; junction bases unmatched: 4. The germline CDR1 and CDR2 sequences are MNHNS and SASEGT. The CDR3 runs to 14 residues. The CDR3, as DNA: TGTGCCAGCTCAGGGACAGGGGCCAATCAGCCCCAGCATTTT. It translates to CASSGTGANQPQHF.

The chain joins TRBV4-2 to TRBJ2-2; the D is unclear. The V gene lost 2 bases and the J gene lost 5 bases, with 3 bases spanning the gap. The CDR3 totals 12 residues. The V gene's germline CDR1 is LGHNA and CDR2 YNFKEQ. In nucleotides, the CDR3 is TGTGCCAGCAGCCAACCGACCGGGGAGCTGTTTTTT. This codes for CASSQPTGELFF.

This clone was counted a few times. The chain has TRBV30 and TRBJ1-1, with a tentative D call TRBD1 (6 bases). V was pared by 6 bases and J by 1 base, with 12 bases between. This CDR3 has 13 amino acids. In germline, CDR1 is GTSNPN, CDR2 SVGIG (reference sequence). The CDR3 sequence: CACDQTGNTEAFF. The CDR3 bases are TGTGCCTGTGACCAGACAGGGAACACTGAAGCTTTCTTT.

The V and J genes are TRBV5-4 and TRBJ1-4; TRBD1 matches at 7 bases. Germline V gene data show CDR1 as SGHNT and CDR2 as YYREEE (reference sequence). The V segment lost 3 bases and the J segment 5 bases; nucleotides outside the gene matches: 4. This CDR3 is 14 amino acids long. The CDR3 DNA is TGTGCCAGCAGCTCGGGACAGAGGAATGAAAAACTGTTTTTT. This translates into CASSSGQRNEKLFF.

The genes are TRBV13 and TRBJ2-7; weak D call: TRBD1 (6 bases). Trimming pared 5 bases from V and 5 bases from J, leaving 19 bases between. CDR3 size: 15 residues. Germline loops: CDR1 PRHDT, CDR2 FYEKMQ (reference sequence). CDR3 coding DNA: TGTGCCAGCAGCGTGACAGACCACAGGGCCCACGAGCAGTACTTC. This translates into CASSVTDHRAHEQYF.

The J gene is TRBJ2-3, the V gene TRBV2, with D perhaps TRBD2 (6 bases). The germline CDR1 and CDR2 sequences are SNHLY and FYNNEI. CDR3 length: 15 amino acids. V lost 2 bases to trimming and J lost 7 bases, with 16 bases between them. The CDR3 spells CASSERGGAAYTQYF. The CDR3 DNA is TGTGCCAGCAGTGAAAGGGGCGGGGCAGCCTATACGCAGTATTTT. Based on the CDR3 plus reference TRBV2 and TRBJ2-3, the full variable domain is EPEVTQTPSHQVTQMGQEVILRCVPISNHLYFYWYRQILGQKVEFLVSFYNNEISEKSEIFDDQFSVERPDGSNFTLKIRSTKLEDSAMYFCASSERGGAAYTQYFGPGTRLTVL.

The gene calls are TRBV30 and TRBJ1-2; D call uncertain. The CDR3 loop spans 12 amino acids. Between the trimmed V and J ends, which lost 0 bases and 7 bases, there was a span of 9 bases. CDR1 and CDR2 (germline): GTSNPN, SVGIG (reference sequence). CDR3 bases: TGTGCCTGGAGTGTAGACTCCGGTGGCTACACCTTC. The encoded protein is CAWSVDSGGYTF.

This clone was observed a single time. This chain's CDR3 is CASSRPRIGAGNQPQHF. DNA for the CDR3: TGTGCCAGCAGCCGCCCGCGGATAGGAGCGGGCAATCAGCCCCAGCATTTT. The rearrangement uses TRBV11-2 and TRBJ1-5; D uncertain. The CDR3 has 17 residues. Between the trimmed V and J ends, which lost 5 bases and 2 bases, there was a span of 19 bases. Germline CDR1 reads SGHAT; CDR2 reads FQNNGV.

This clone was detected only once. The V gene is TRBV7-2, the J gene TRBJ1-6; 8 nucleotides agree with TRBD1. V trimming: 2 bases; J trimming: 6 bases; junction bases outside the gene matches: 3. The V gene's germline CDR1 is SGHTA and CDR2 FQGNSA. This CDR3 has 15 amino acids. The CDR3 region has the DNA TGTGCCAGCAGCTTAAGGGACAGGCGTAATTCACCCCTCCACTTT. Its translation is CASSLRDRRNSPLHF. Full variable domain (remainder filled in from reference TRBV7-2 and TRBJ1-6): GAGVSQSPSNKVTEKGKDVELRCDPISGHTALYWYRQSLGQGLEFLIYFQGNSAPDKSGLPSDRFSAERTGGSVSTLTIQRTQQEDSAVYLCASSLRDRRNSPLHFGNGTRLTVT.

The chain carries TRBV5-1 and TRBJ2-3; 9 bases are shared with TRBD2. Germline V lookup: CDR1 SGHRS, CDR2 YFSETQ. The CDR3 sequence is 15 residues long. J gave up 6 bases and V 0 bases, and 5 bases lay outside the gene matches. The CDR3, as DNA: TGCGCCAGCAGCTTGGTAGCGGGAGAAGCCGATACGCAGTATTTT. This translates into CASSLVAGEADTQYF. Using reference TRBV5-1 and TRBJ2-3 for the parts outside the CDR3, the full variable domain is KAGVTQTPRYLIKTRGQQVTLSCSPISGHRSVSWYQQTPGQGLQFLFEYFSETQRNKGNFPGRFSGRQFSNSRSEMNVSTLELGDSALYLCASSLVAGEADTQYFGPGTRLTVL.

This clone is a singleton in its sample. The J gene is TRBJ2-3, the V gene TRBV5-1; 11 bases are shared with TRBD1. V trimming: 2 bases; J trimming: 4 bases; junction bases outside the gene matches: 3. Germline V CDR1 and CDR2: SGHRS, YFSETQ. This CDR3 has 15 residues. CDR3 coding DNA: TGCGCCAGCAGCTTTAGGACAGGGGGCGCAGATACGCAGTATTTT. This translates into CASSFRTGGADTQYF.

This rearrangement joins TRBV9 to TRBJ2-2, with TRBD2 matching 8 bases. Germline lookup yields CDR1 SGDLS and CDR2 YYNGEE. Trimming cost V 3 bases and J 4 bases; bases outside gene matches: 8. This CDR3 has 16 amino acids. This CDR3 reads CASSARGGAGTGELFF. The CDR3 DNA is TGTGCCAGCAGCGCTCGGGGGGGGGCGGGCACCGGGGAGCTGTTTTTT.

The chain couples TRBV7-6 to TRBJ2-4; 10 bases map to TRBD2. The CDR3 is 15 residues long. The V and J ends lost 1 base and 7 bases, in that order; junction bases with no gene match: 4. Germline V lookup: CDR1 SGHVS, CDR2 FNYEAQ. CDR3 in DNA: TGTGCCAGCAGCTTAGATCCTAGCGGGGGTAACATTCAGTACTTC. This gives the protein CASSLDPSGGNIQYF.

The chain carries TRBV7-9 and TRBJ1-2; maybe TRBD1 (5 bases). Germline V CDR1 and CDR2: SEHNR, FQNEAQ (reference sequence). The germline V and J ends were trimmed by 1 base and 8 bases, with 14 bases remaining between them. The CDR3 length is 14 residues. CDR3 in amino acids: CASSLEARVPGYTF. For the CDR3, the DNA is TGTGCCAGCAGCTTAGAGGCCAGGGTACCCGGCTACACCTTC.

This sequence joins TRBV7-2 and TRBJ2-1; 10 bases match TRBD2. Germline V gene lookup returns CDR1 SGHTA and CDR2 FQGNSA. CDR3 size: 16 residues. Germline trimming cut 0 bases from V and 4 bases from J; bases unmatched to any gene: 3. The CDR3 DNA follows: TGTGCCAGCAGCTTAGCGACTAGCGGGTGGTACAATGAGCAGTTCTTC. Translating gives CASSLATSGWYNEQFF.

The J gene is TRBJ2-1, the V gene TRBV28; D call uncertain. Germline V CDR1 and CDR2: MDHEN, SYDVKM. This CDR3 has 14 residues. V lost 3 bases and J lost 0, with 6 bases in between. In DNA form, the CDR3 reads TGTGCCAGCAGTTTGCATAGCTCCTACAATGAGCAGTTCTTC. Translation gives CASSLHSSYNEQFF.

The rearrangement joins TRBV6-4 to TRBJ2-1, with 8 bases lining up with TRBD2. In germline, CDR1 is MRHNA, CDR2 SNTAGT. The CDR3 is 15 amino acids. V was clipped by 3 bases and J by 4 bases; unmatched bases: 5. DNA of the CDR3: TGTGCCAGCAGTGAATCTAGCGGGTCATACAATGAGCAGTTCTTC. This translates into CASSESSGSYNEQFF.

This chain uses TRBV19 with TRBJ1-2; 8 nucleotides align to TRBD1. V trimming: 2 bases; J trimming: 6 bases; junction bases outside the gene matches: 8. Germline V gene sequence: CDR1 LNHDA, CDR2 SQIVND (reference sequence). The CDR3 runs to 15 residues. CDR3 loop: CASSIYSGGVDGYTF. DNA of the CDR3: TGTGCCAGTAGTATATACTCAGGGGGCGTCGATGGCTACACCTTC. The complete variable domain, with remaining parts taken from reference TRBV19 and TRBJ1-2, reads DGGITQSPKYLFRKEGQNVTLSCEQNLNHDAMYWYRQDPGQGLRLIYYSQIVNDFQKGDIAEGYSVSREKKESFPLTVTSAQKNPTAFYLCASSIYSGGVDGYTFGSGTRLTVV.

The V and J genes are TRBV7-9 and TRBJ1-2, with 7 positions matching TRBD1. The V gene end was trimmed by 5 bases and the J gene end by 4 bases; junction bases not matched to a gene: 7. In germline, CDR1 is SEHNR, CDR2 FQNEAQ (reference sequence). This CDR3 has 14 amino acids. CDR3 bases: TGTGCCAGCAGCCCCGGGACAGTTCCCTATGGCTACACCTTC. Translation: CASSPGTVPYGYTF.

The genes are TRBV30 and TRBJ2-7, with D maybe TRBD1 (5 bases). V lost 2 bases to trimming and J lost 5 bases, with 7 bases between them. Germline V gene data show CDR1 as GTSNPN and CDR2 as SVGIG (reference sequence). This CDR3 region has 11 residues. The CDR3 nucleotides read TGTGCCTGGAGTTCAGGGCACGAGCAGTACTTC. It encodes CAWSSGHEQYF.

The chain is built from TRBV28 and TRBJ1-1; D is uncertain. Germline V gene sequence: CDR1 MDHEN, CDR2 SYDVKM. V lost 6 bases and J lost 1, with 9 bases in between. The CDR3 is made up of 13 amino acids. The CDR3, as DNA: TGTGCCAGCAGCCCTAATAGGAACACTGAAGCTTTCTTT. It is translated as CASSPNRNTEAFF.

The chain has TRBV9 and TRBJ2-7, with 8 nucleotides matching TRBD2. The CDR3 has 16 amino acids. The ends lost 4 bases at V and 6 bases at J; junction bases unmatched: 15. Germline CDR1 SGDLS, CDR2 YYNGEE. Here the CDR3 DNA reads TGTGCCAGCAGCCCACACGGGGCGGGGGGTTCTTCCGAGCAGTACTTC. This encodes CASSPHGAGGSSEQYF.